These 13 T cell receptor beta chains share one sample of origin, sequenced in a study of Graves' ophthalmopathy and Graves' hyperthyroidism. Investigators amplified TCR beta CDR3 regions from RNA transcripts. The library came from an HTBI-primed first-round RT-PCR and a second-round multiplex PCR. TCRdb processed the multiplex PCR reads anew with MiXCR; each CDR3 protein has one entry. This table holds 500,000 to 700,000 distinct CDR3 sequences, approximately 21% found once. The sequencing sample was made of peripheral blood. These receptors were collected from a woman under 30 with stable Graves' hyperthyroidism. Some clones in this sample may be carry-over from other donors' samples.

This clonotype was detected many times. V usage is TRBV2 and J usage is TRBJ1-5; D is uncertain. In germline, CDR1 is SNHLY, CDR2 FYNNEI. Trimming took off 6 bases at V and 3 bases at J, with 15 bases between the two ends. CDR3 length equals 15 residues. CDR3 residues: CASSGRGGNNQPQHF. CDR3 nucleotides: TGTGCCAGCAGCGGGCGGGGAGGAAACAATCAGCCCCAGCATTTT.

V gene TRBV10-3 combines with J gene TRBJ1-6; D ambiguous. This CDR3 comprises 13 residues. Germline CDR1 and CDR2: ENHRY and SYGVKD. Trimming shortened V by 10 bases and J by 8 bases, and 15 bases separated the two germline ends. CDR3 protein: CATLLTRDSPLHF. The DNA for the CDR3 is TGTGCCACCCTCCTCACAAGGGATTCACCCCTCCACTTT.

This clonotype has a count of ten or more. J is TRBJ2-7 and V is TRBV30; 8 bases fit TRBD2. This CDR3 has 14 amino acids. The junction had 10 bases not matched to a gene; V was cut back by 2 bases and J by 7 bases. Germline values: CDR1 GTSNPN, CDR2 SVGIG (reference sequence). CDR3 bases: TGTGCCTGGAGTCCTCTAAATCCGGGGGGGGAGCAGTACTTC. Protein product: CAWSPLNPGGEQYF.

There are many counts of this clonotype. The rearrangement links TRBV6-2 or TRBV6-3 to TRBJ1-5; no definite D call. The germline gives CDR1 MNHEY, CDR2 SVGEGT. CDR3 size: 14 residues. With 7 bases removed from V and 6 bases from J, the gap between germline ends came to 16 bases. The CDR3 region has the DNA TGTGCCAGCACCCTTTACGGGGTTGGTCAGCCCCAGCATTTT. This sequence encodes CASTLYGVGQPQHF.

This clonotype was detected a few times. The chain uses TRBV19 and TRBJ2-7; a possible D gene is TRBD1 (8 bases). There are 16 residues in the CDR3. Trimming took off 5 bases at V and 3 bases at J, with 20 bases between the two ends. Germline CDR1 reads LNHDA; CDR2 reads SQIVND (reference sequence). The CDR3, as DNA: TGTGCCAGTAGTGGCACAGGGGGAGGGGAAGACTACGAGCAGTACTTC. It codes for CASSGTGGGEDYEQYF.

This clonotype was seen repeatedly, ten times or more. This chain connects TRBV6-5 to TRBJ1-2; 9 bases agree with TRBD1. The ends lost 5 bases at V and 4 bases at J; junction bases unmatched: 5. Germline CDR1 and CDR2: MNHEY and SVGAGI. This CDR3 is 14 amino acids long. Here the CDR3 reads CASSRTGEFYGYTF. The CDR3 DNA is TGTGCCAGCAGTCGGACAGGGGAGTTCTATGGCTACACCTTC.

This clonotype showed up many times. The V gene is TRBV7-2, the J gene TRBJ1-5; 9 bases are shared with TRBD1. Germline values: CDR1 SGHTA, CDR2 FQGNSA. Germline trimming cut 5 bases from V and 4 bases from J; bases unmatched to any gene: 6. This CDR3 spans 15 amino acids. In nucleotides, the CDR3 is TGTGCCAGCAGCGCCACAGGGGGCTGGAATCAGCCCCAGCATTTT. It encodes CASSATGGWNQPQHF.

The chain has TRBV11-2 and TRBJ2-2; 7 bases line up with TRBD2. From germline, CDR1 is SGHAT and CDR2 FQNNGV. Trimming cost V 4 bases and J 4 bases; bases outside gene matches: 9. The CDR3 loop spans 16 amino acids. The CDR3: CASSSLASGATGELFF. CDR3 nucleotides: TGTGCCAGCAGCTCGCTGGCCAGCGGGGCCACCGGGGAGCTGTTTTTT.

Many counts were recorded for this clonotype. The V call is TRBV20-1, the J call TRBJ1-2; TRBD1 matches at 7 bases. The CDR3 extends over 15 amino acids. V lost 4 bases, J lost 4 bases, and 12 bases stayed unmatched. Germline V gene data show CDR1 as DFQATT and CDR2 as SNEGSKA (reference sequence). The CDR3 sequence: CSATQTGFPVYGYTF. DNA for the CDR3: TGCAGTGCTACACAGACAGGGTTTCCAGTCTATGGCTACACCTTC.

This clonotype showed up many times. The chain couples TRBV7-3 to TRBJ2-7; weak D call: TRBD2 (6 bases). V was shortened by 3 bases and J by 3 bases, with 21 bases between the two germline ends. The CDR3 runs 17 residues. The germline V gene has CDR1 SGHTA and CDR2 FQGTGA. The CDR3 sequence is CASSFLPPRDSDYEQYF. The CDR3 DNA sequence: TGTGCCAGCAGCTTCCTTCCGCCTCGGGACTCTGACTACGAGCAGTACTTC.

The CDR3 sequence is CASSFPGQATIGNTEAFF. The CDR3 DNA sequence: TGCGCCAGCAGCTTTCCGGGACAGGCTACCATTGGGAACACTGAAGCTTTCTTT. The V call is TRBV5-1, the J call TRBJ1-1; 8 bases align to TRBD1. CDR3 length: 18 amino acids. The germline CDR1 and CDR2 sequences are SGHRS and YFSETQ. The V segment lost 2 bases and the J segment 1 base; nucleotides outside the gene matches: 13. Variable domain in full (rest from reference TRBV5-1 and TRBJ1-1): KAGVTQTPRYLIKTRGQQVTLSCSPISGHRSVSWYQQTPGQGLQFLFEYFSETQRNKGNFPGRFSGRQFSNSRSEMNVSTLELGDSALYLCASSFPGQATIGNTEAFFGQGTRLTVV.

This clonotype was seen once. This chain connects TRBV12-3 or TRBV12-4 to TRBJ1-2; 8 bases line up with TRBD1. Germline trimming cut 7 bases from V and 8 bases from J; bases unmatched to any gene: 18. This CDR3 has 16 amino acids. CDR3 residues: CASTHALGQEGLGYTF. The CDR3 DNA reads TGTGCCAGCACCCACGCGTTGGGACAGGAGGGATTAGGCTACACCTTC.

The chain has TRBV20-1 and TRBJ2-7; the match to TRBD2 covers 11 bases. V lost 7 bases, J lost 6 bases, and 14 bases stayed unmatched. The V gene's germline CDR1 is DFQATT and CDR2 SNEGSKA (reference sequence). The CDR3 runs 15 residues. In DNA form, the CDR3 reads TGCAGTGGGAGAGATTGGCTAGCGGGAGGAGGCGAGCAGTACTTC. It is translated as CSGRDWLAGGGEQYF.